The 17 T cell receptor beta chains listed next were all sequenced from one sample in a study of shared clonotypes between healthy human individuals. Clones were sequenced by immunoSEQ multiplex PCR, and TCRdb holds only the in-frame ones, with some missing. Of 850,000 to 1,200,000 clones in the sample, about three quarters were seen once. The sequenced material came from memory CD4+ T cells sorted from blood. Subset in this sample: CD45RA-negative fraction. All receptors derive from a man between 18 and 29 years old in good health.

The chain has TRBV30 and TRBJ2-5; 9 bases are shared with TRBD2. The DNA matches TRBJ2-7 better at its end, which makes the J call doubtful. The CDR3 length is 16 residues. Germline V gene sequence: CDR1 GTSNPN, CDR2 SVGIG (reference sequence). The CDR3 DNA follows: TGTGCCTGGAGTGCGTATAGCGGGAGAGAGTCCTACGAGCAGTACTTC. This sequence encodes CAWSAYSGRESYEQYF.

Of note for this clone: This specimen includes other DNA sequences encoding the same CDR3. The chain uses TRBV5-1 and TRBJ1-1; the D gene is possibly TRBD1 (5 bases). There are 14 residues in the CDR3. Trimming took off 3 bases at V and 1 base at J, with 10 bases between the two ends. CDR1 and CDR2 from the germline V gene are SGHRS and YFSETQ. Here the CDR3 DNA reads TGCGCCAGCAGCTCCGGGACCTCGAACACTGAAGCTTTCTTT. It specifies CASSSGTSNTEAFF.

On this clone itself: Other DNA sequences in this sample translate to the same CDR3. The J gene is TRBJ1-5, the V gene TRBV19, with 7 bases identical to TRBD1. The CDR3 totals 15 residues. Germline V CDR1 and CDR2: LNHDA, SQIVND (reference sequence). Losses at the gene ends were 4 bases for V and 1 base for J; bases not matched to a gene: 4. CDR3 nucleotides: TGTGCCAGTAGTACTACGGACAGGAGCAATCAGCCCCAGCATTTT. Translating it yields CASSTTDRSNQPQHF.

The V and J genes are TRBV16 and TRBJ1-5, with unresolved D. Germline V gene sequence: CDR1 KGHSY, CDR2 FQNENV. V was trimmed by 0 bases and J by 4 bases, leaving 10 bases between them. The CDR3 consists of 15 residues. The CDR3 here is CASSQSRQENQPQHF. The CDR3, as DNA: TGTGCCAGCAGCCAATCCAGGCAGGAAAATCAGCCCCAGCATTTT.

The V and J genes are TRBV19 and TRBJ1-5; TRBD1 aligns across 8 bases. The germline CDR1 and CDR2 sequences are LNHDA and SQIVND (reference sequence). This CDR3 has 16 amino acids. The J segment lost 4 bases and the V segment lost 6 bases, leaving 11 bases of the junction unmatched. In nucleotides, the CDR3 is TGTGCCAGTAGGCCCGGGGGGACAGGAGGGAATCAGCCCCAGCATTTT. This encodes CASRPGGTGGNQPQHF.

This chain uses TRBV5-1 with TRBJ2-4; 7 positions match TRBD2. Germline V CDR1 and CDR2: SGHRS, YFSETQ. The length of the CDR3 is 19 residues. V trimming: 1 base; J trimming: 1 base; junction bases outside the gene matches: 14. CDR3 in amino acids: CASSLSAAGTSWAKNIQYF. The DNA for the CDR3 is TGCGCCAGCAGCTTGTCTGCAGCGGGAACCTCATGGGCCAAAAACATTCAGTACTTC.

CDR3 sequence reads: CASSLGTLNSPLHF. CDR3 nucleotides: TGTGCCAGCAGCTTGGGGACACTTAATTCACCCCTCCACTTT. The rearrangement links TRBV5-8 to TRBJ1-6; D is possibly TRBD1 (5 bases). The CDR3 is 14 amino acids. V was clipped by 0 bases and J by 6 bases, with 7 bases between them. The germline V gene has CDR1 SGHTS and CDR2 YDEGEE.

The V gene is TRBV2, the J gene TRBJ1-3, with D hard to call. Deletions cut 6 bases from V and 8 bases from J, with 8 bases between. Germline V lookup: CDR1 SNHLY, CDR2 FYNNEI. The CDR3 is 11 residues long. CDR3 in amino acids: CASSNVYTIYF. The CDR3 DNA is TGTGCCAGCAGCAACGTATACACCATATATTTT.

This chain uses TRBV6-1 with TRBJ2-3; 10 bases fit TRBD2. The CDR3 contains 15 residues. J lost 2 bases, V lost 6 bases, and 5 bases had no gene match. Germline V gives CDR1 MNHNS, CDR2 SASEGT. Written as DNA, the CDR3 is TGTGCCAGCAGAATAGCGGGGGGCCCCACAGATACGCAGTATTTT. This sequence encodes CASRIAGGPTDTQYF.

The J gene is TRBJ1-2, the V gene TRBV13; D call uncertain. The CDR3 totals 14 residues. Trimming removed 4 bases from V and 4 bases from J, with 13 bases in between. Germline CDR1 is PRHDT and CDR2 is FYEKMQ (reference sequence). The CDR3 protein is CASSSRGRIYGYTF. The CDR3 bases are TGTGCCAGCAGCTCTCGCGGGCGGATCTATGGCTACACCTTC.

The chain uses TRBV10-1 and TRBJ2-7; D tentatively fits TRBD1 or TRBD2 (5 bases each). This CDR3 comprises 15 residues. CDR1 and CDR2 from the germline V gene are WNHNN and SYGVQD (reference sequence). V was pared by 4 bases and J by 0 bases, with 13 bases between. CDR3 residues: CASSAGTLLSYEQYF. In DNA form, the CDR3 reads TGCGCCAGCAGTGCCGGGACGCTGCTCTCCTACGAGCAGTACTTC.

This clone has at least ten counts. The genes are TRBV7-3 and TRBJ2-2; the D is unclear. CDR1 is SGHTA and CDR2 is FQGTGA in the germline V gene. V lost 0 bases to trimming and J lost 6 bases, with 2 bases between them. CDR3 length: 12 amino acids. The CDR3: CASSLTAGELFF. CDR3 DNA: TGTGCCAGCAGCTTAACCGCCGGGGAGCTGTTTTTT.

The chain combines TRBV2 with TRBJ1-2, with a possible D match to TRBD1 (5 bases). Trimming shortened V by 2 bases and J by 9 bases, and 13 bases separated the two germline ends. The CDR3 runs to 13 residues. Germline CDR1 reads SNHLY; CDR2 reads FYNNEI. The CDR3 reads CASSELAGKSYTF. CDR3 nucleotides: TGTGCCAGCAGTGAATTGGCAGGGAAAAGCTACACCTTC.

This clone was recorded a few times. The J gene is TRBJ1-2, the V gene TRBV7-8, with D possibly TRBD1 on 5 matching bases. Trimming pared 3 bases from V and 2 bases from J, leaving 10 bases between. Germline CDR1 is SGHVS and CDR2 is FQNEAQ. This CDR3 region has 14 residues. DNA of the CDR3: TGTGCCAGCAGCTTCGGGGGATGGAACTATGGCTACACCTTC. Amino acid sequence: CASSFGGWNYGYTF.

The chain recombines TRBV5-1 with TRBJ2-5, with D perhaps TRBD1 (5 bases). V was cut by 4 bases and J by 6 bases, with 16 bases left in between. Germline V CDR1 and CDR2: SGHRS, YFSETQ. CDR3 length equals 14 residues. The CDR3 spells CASSGALGQKTQYF. As DNA, the CDR3 is TGCGCCAGCAGCGGGGCACTGGGGCAGAAGACCCAGTACTTC. Full variable domain (outside the CDR3, taken from reference TRBV5-1 and TRBJ2-5): KAGVTQTPRYLIKTRGQQVTLSCSPISGHRSVSWYQQTPGQGLQFLFEYFSETQRNKGNFPGRFSGRQFSNSRSEMNVSTLELGDSALYLCASSGALGQKTQYFGPGTRLLVL.

The chain is built from TRBV6-5 and TRBJ1-2; D not resolved. CDR3 size: 14 residues. Deletions cut 4 bases from V and 4 bases from J, with 13 bases between. The germline V gene encodes CDR1 MNHEY and CDR2 SVGAGI. CDR3 coding DNA: TGTGCCAGCAGTTCCATTTCTCCGTTCTATGGCTACACCTTC. Its translation is CASSSISPFYGYTF.

The rearrangement joins TRBV19 to TRBJ1-5; D call uncertain. Trimming stripped 6 bases from V and 0 bases from J, with 12 bases between. The CDR3 has 15 amino acids. Germline CDR1 reads LNHDA; CDR2 reads SQIVND (reference sequence). CDR3 in amino acids: CASSPTSYSNQPQHF. As DNA, the CDR3 is TGTGCCAGTAGCCCGACATCCTATAGCAATCAGCCCCAGCATTTT.